This T cell receptor (beta chain) was sequenced in a study of blood T cell repertoires in COVID-19. This clone was counted ten times or more. Methods used by the authors: The assay estimated nucleated cells by amplifying reference gene primers. Produced via immunoSEQ multiplex PCR; TCRdb's table is partial and in-frame only. V, J and clone size are those of that table, while D and trimming were read from the DNA. Of 450,000 to 500,000 clones listed, more than 85% were seen once; the top ten hold roughly 8%. Germline V gives CDR1 SQVTM, CDR2 ANQGSEA. V was clipped by 3 bases and J by 5 bases, with 11 bases between them. CDR3 length: 12 residues.

Sample: PBMCs or T cells enriched from blood (not recorded which). V is TRBV29-1 and J is TRBJ2-7, with D possibly TRBD1 on 7 matching bases. This TCR derives from a woman aged 55-69 years who had recovered from COVID-19. The CDR3 sequence is CSVDQGGNEQYF. The CDR3 DNA reads TGCAGCGTTGATCAGGGGGGAAACGAGCAGTACTTC.